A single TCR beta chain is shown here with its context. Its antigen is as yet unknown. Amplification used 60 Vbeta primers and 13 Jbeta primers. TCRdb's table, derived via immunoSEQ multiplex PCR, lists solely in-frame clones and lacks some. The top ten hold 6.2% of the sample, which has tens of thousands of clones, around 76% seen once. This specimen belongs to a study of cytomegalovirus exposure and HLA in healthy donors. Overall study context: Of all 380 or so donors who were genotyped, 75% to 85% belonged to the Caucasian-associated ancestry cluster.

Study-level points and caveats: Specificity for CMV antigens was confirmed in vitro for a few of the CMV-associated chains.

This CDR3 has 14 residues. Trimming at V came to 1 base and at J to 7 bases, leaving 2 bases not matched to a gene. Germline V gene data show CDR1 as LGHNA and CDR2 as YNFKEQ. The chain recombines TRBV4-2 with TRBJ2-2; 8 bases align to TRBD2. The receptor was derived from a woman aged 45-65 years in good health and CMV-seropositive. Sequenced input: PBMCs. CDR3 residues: CASSQAGGIGELFF. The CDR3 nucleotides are TGTGCCAGCAGCCAAGCGGGAGGGATCGGGGAGCTGTTTTTT.